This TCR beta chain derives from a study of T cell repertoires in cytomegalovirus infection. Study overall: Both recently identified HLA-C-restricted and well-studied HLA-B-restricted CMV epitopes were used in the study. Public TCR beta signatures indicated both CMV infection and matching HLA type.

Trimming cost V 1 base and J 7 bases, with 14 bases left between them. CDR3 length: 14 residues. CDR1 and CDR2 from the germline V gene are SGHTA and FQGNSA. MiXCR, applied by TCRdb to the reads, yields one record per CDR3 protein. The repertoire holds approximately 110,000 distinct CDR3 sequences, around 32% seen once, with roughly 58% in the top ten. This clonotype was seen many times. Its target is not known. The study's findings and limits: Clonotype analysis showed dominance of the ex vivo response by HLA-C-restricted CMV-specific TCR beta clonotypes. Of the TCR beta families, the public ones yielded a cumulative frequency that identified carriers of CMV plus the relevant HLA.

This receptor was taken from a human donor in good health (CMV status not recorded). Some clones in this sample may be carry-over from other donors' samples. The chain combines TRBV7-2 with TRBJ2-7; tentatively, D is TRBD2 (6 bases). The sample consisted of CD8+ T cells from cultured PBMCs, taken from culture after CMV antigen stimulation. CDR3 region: CASSLGSGLVEQYF. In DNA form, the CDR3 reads TGTGCCAGCAGCTTAGGGTCGGGACTGGTAGAGCAGTACTTC.